Below, 28 T cell receptor beta chains from the same sample are listed, as sequenced in a study of blood T cell repertoires in COVID-19. Profiled with immunoSEQ multiplex PCR; TCRdb holds only in-frame clones, not every one. Of 100,000 to 150,000 clones listed, 85% to 90% were seen once; the top ten hold under 8%. Material: peripheral blood. The origin of the receptors is a man older than 75 with active or convalescent COVID-19.

This clone came up once. The chain employs TRBV24-1 and TRBJ2-5; tentatively, D is TRBD2 (5 bases). Germline lookup yields CDR1 KGHDR and CDR2 SFDVKD. This CDR3 spans 11 amino acids. Trimming removed 9 bases at V and 5 bases at J, with 9 bases between. The CDR3 nucleotides are TGTGCCACCGAAAGGAGGGAGACCCAGTACTTC. Protein sequence: CATERRETQYF.

The gene calls are TRBV5-5 and TRBJ2-7, with a tentative D call TRBD1 (5 bases). Germline V gene lookup returns CDR1 SGHKS and CDR2 YYEKEE (reference sequence). The CDR3 extends over 16 amino acids. The V end lost 5 bases, the J end lost 0 bases, and 18 bases lay between the germline ends. CDR3 coding DNA: TGTGCCAGCAGTAGAAGGGGCGTATTGAGCTCCTACGAGCAGTACTTC. It specifies CASSRRGVLSSYEQYF. The variable domain in full, with the rest retrieved from reference TRBV5-5 and TRBJ2-7, is DAGVTQSPTHLIKTRGQQVTLRCSPISGHKSVSWYQQVLGQGPQFIFQYYEKEERGRGNFPDRFSARQFPNYSSELNVNALLLGDSALYLCASSRRGVLSSYEQYFGPGTRLTVT.

This CDR3 reads CASSPTRDRNGYTF. The CDR3 DNA sequence: TGTGCCAGCAGCCCGACTAGGGACCGAAATGGCTACACCTTC. The V gene is TRBV11-1, the J gene TRBJ1-2; perhaps TRBD1 as D (5 bases). CDR3 length equals 14 residues. V dropped 5 bases and J dropped 6 bases, with 16 bases sitting between them. From germline, CDR1 is SGHAT and CDR2 FQDESV (reference sequence).

The chain recombines TRBV30 with TRBJ1-4; TRBD1 aligns across 7 bases. The CDR3 loop spans 14 amino acids. Germline assignment: CDR1 GTSNPN and CDR2 SVGIG (reference sequence). V gave up 2 bases and J gave up 6 bases; unmatched junction bases: 6. The chain's CDR3 is CAWSSRTGYEKLFF. In nucleotides, the CDR3 is TGTGCCTGGAGTAGTCGGACAGGCTATGAAAAACTGTTTTTT.

The sample holds a few counts of this clone. V is TRBV20-1 and J is TRBJ1-4; 8 bases line up with TRBD1. The CDR3 runs to 14 residues. Trimming removed 3 bases from V and 7 bases from J; junction bases left unmatched: 7. Germline V gene lookup returns CDR1 DFQATT and CDR2 SNEGSKA (reference sequence). CDR3 DNA sequence: TGCAGTGCTAGTCCCCAGGGGGCGCGTGAAAAACTGTTTTTT. Translating gives CSASPQGAREKLFF.

This clone was seen only once. V is TRBV6-6 and J is TRBJ2-2; 11 nucleotides align to TRBD2. Unmatched junction bases numbered 13, after V lost 6 bases and J lost 1 base. The CDR3 has 19 residues. Germline V gene data show CDR1 as MNHNY and CDR2 as SVGAGI (reference sequence). CDR3 residues: CASSFTGVAGGLNTGELFF. The CDR3 bases are TGTGCCAGCAGCTTCACTGGGGTAGCGGGGGGGCTGAACACCGGGGAGCTGTTTTTT.

The chain employs TRBV28 and TRBJ2-7, with TRBD2 as a possible D gene (5 bases). Looked up from germline, CDR1 is MDHEN and CDR2 is SYDVKM. The CDR3 sequence is 12 residues long. Trimming removed 8 bases at V and 3 bases at J, with 11 bases between. This CDR3 reads CASRVGVYEQYF. CDR3 nucleotide sequence: TGTGCCAGCCGAGTGGGAGTCTACGAGCAGTACTTC.

J is TRBJ1-6 and V is TRBV6-6; no clear D gene. The CDR3 extends over 14 amino acids. Trimming shortened V by 2 bases and J by 5 bases, and 7 bases separated the two germline ends. Per germline, CDR1 MNHNY and CDR2 SVGAGI (reference sequence). The CDR3 sequence is CASSYAEDNSPLHF. CDR3 nucleotides: TGTGCCAGCAGTTACGCAGAAGATAATTCACCCCTCCACTTT.

This clone was observed a single time. The chain carries TRBV7-6 and TRBJ2-5, with TRBD2 matching 11 bases. The CDR3 is 15 residues long. With V trimmed by 5 bases and J by 3 bases, 5 bases remained unmatched. In germline, CDR1 is SGHVS, CDR2 FNYEAQ. The CDR3 here is CASSVSGLAEETQYF. As DNA, the CDR3 is TGTGCCAGCAGCGTATCGGGACTAGCGGAAGAGACCCAGTACTTC.

This clone was counted once. The rearrangement uses TRBV3-1 (or the pseudogene TRBV3-2) and TRBJ1-1; D is possibly TRBD1 (5 bases). Trimming took 4 bases from V and 8 from J, leaving 14 bases between them. The CDR3 length is 13 residues. Germline V CDR1 and CDR2: LGHDT, YNNKEL (reference sequence). Here the CDR3 DNA reads TGTGCCAGCAGCCCCTGGGGGGAAGCAGAAGCTTTCTTT. This encodes CASSPWGEAEAFF.

In its sample, this clone was seen once. V gene TRBV13 combines with J gene TRBJ1-3; tentative D call: TRBD1 (6 bases). Germline V CDR1 and CDR2: PRHDT, FYEKMQ (reference sequence). The length of the CDR3 is 13 residues. Trimming stripped 8 bases from V and 7 bases from J, with 15 bases between. The CDR3 bases are TGTGCCAGCCGACAGGTGTGGGCGAACACCATATATTTT. Protein product: CASRQVWANTIYF.

The chain couples TRBV6-5 to TRBJ2-7; D remains ambiguous. The CDR3 extends over 12 amino acids. Between the trimmed V and J ends, which lost 5 bases and 4 bases, there was a span of 9 bases. CDR1 and CDR2 (germline): MNHEY, SVGAGI. CDR3 sequence: CASSNQIYEQYF. In DNA form, the CDR3 reads TGTGCCAGCAGTAACCAGATATACGAGCAGTACTTC.

The V and J genes are TRBV4-3 and TRBJ1-2, with 9 bases lining up with TRBD1. Germline CDR1 LGHNA, CDR2 YSLEER. The trim removed 0 bases at V and 4 bases at J, leaving 9 bases unmatched. The CDR3 is made up of 17 amino acids. The CDR3 region is CASSQDGTGPIFYGYTF. CDR3 bases: TGCGCCAGCAGCCAAGATGGGACAGGGCCCATCTTCTATGGCTACACCTTC.

V gene TRBV27 combines with J gene TRBJ2-7; 12 nucleotides agree with TRBD2. The CDR3 spans 17 residues. Per the germline V gene, CDR1 is MNHEY and CDR2 is SMNVEV (reference sequence). The junction had 7 bases not matched to a gene; V was cut back by 0 bases and J by 4 bases. CDR3 sequence (DNA): TGTGCCAGCAGTTTATCCTACAGACTAGCGGGAGCTTACGAGCAGTACTTC. It codes for CASSLSYRLAGAYEQYF.

This clone was seen once. The V call is TRBV18, the J call TRBJ1-5, with D perhaps TRBD1 (5 bases). Germline V gene data show CDR1 as KGHSH and CDR2 as LQKENI. V lost 6 bases and J lost 2, with 14 bases in between. The CDR3 has 15 residues. This CDR3 is CASSPPGGGNQPQHF. In nucleotides, the CDR3 is TGTGCCAGCTCCCCGCCTGGGGGGGGCAATCAGCCCCAGCATTTT.

This chain uses TRBV4-1 with TRBJ1-2; 10 nucleotides align to TRBD1. Trimming removed 4 bases from V and 8 bases from J; junction bases left unmatched: 7. There are 14 residues in the CDR3. CDR1 MGHRA and CDR2 YSYEKL come from the germline V gene. The CDR3 DNA sequence: TGCGCCAGCAGCCCTGGGACAGGGGCTTGGGGCTACACCTTC. Translation gives CASSPGTGAWGYTF.

V usage is TRBV6-2 or TRBV6-3 and J usage is TRBJ2-5; D possibly uses TRBD1 or TRBD2 (7 bases each). CDR1 and CDR2 (germline): MNHEY, SVGEGT. V gave up 6 bases and J gave up 5 bases, with 19 bases separating them. CDR3 length: 15 amino acids. The CDR3, as DNA: TGTGCCAGCAGCCCAGGGGGAGGGCCGCGTGAGACCCAGTACTTC. Protein: CASSPGGGPRETQYF.

The V and J genes are TRBV29-1 and TRBJ2-3; TRBD1 might be the D (6 bases). V was clipped by 4 bases and J by 2 bases, with 10 bases between them. Germline V gene data show CDR1 as SQVTM and CDR2 as ANQGSEA. The CDR3 spans 13 residues. The CDR3 nucleotides read TGCAGCGTTGCAGGGGCCGCCACAGATACGCAGTATTTT. The encoded protein is CSVAGAATDTQYF.

This sequence joins TRBV10-3 and TRBJ2-5, with 7 nucleotides matching TRBD1. The V gene end was trimmed by 5 bases and the J gene end by 1 base; junction bases not matched to a gene: 1. CDR1 and CDR2 from the germline V gene are ENHRY and SYGVKD. This CDR3 has 13 amino acids. CDR3: CAISTGVQETQYF. The DNA of the CDR3 is TGTGCCATCAGTACAGGGGTCCAAGAGACCCAGTACTTC.

The chain carries TRBV10-3 and TRBJ1-3, with a tentative D call TRBD1 (6 bases). The CDR3 runs 18 residues. Germline V gene sequence: CDR1 ENHRY, CDR2 SYGVKD. With 3 bases removed from V and 0 bases from J, the gap between germline ends came to 18 bases. The CDR3 nucleotides read TGTGCCATCAGTGAAACTGCCAGGGGTCTTCTCTCTGGAAACACCATATATTTT. Its translation: CAISETARGLLSGNTIYF.

This chain uses TRBV9 with TRBJ2-7, with 9 bases aligning to TRBD1. V gave up 2 bases and J gave up 4 bases; unmatched junction bases: 10. CDR3 length: 16 amino acids. CDR1 SGDLS and CDR2 YYNGEE come from the germline V gene. The CDR3 coding sequence is TGTGCCAGCAGCGTCGACATGGGGACAGGGTTTTACGAGCAGTACTTC. It is translated as CASSVDMGTGFYEQYF.

This clone occurred once. The chain joins TRBV30 to TRBJ2-2; the D is unclear. V lost 0 bases to trimming and J lost 4 bases, with 12 bases between them. CDR3 length: 15 amino acids. The germline V gene encodes CDR1 GTSNPN and CDR2 SVGIG (reference sequence). Here the CDR3 DNA reads TGTGCCTGGAGTGTACGGGTCTATATCACCGGGGAGCTGTTTTTT. This encodes CAWSVRVYITGELFF.

This chain uses TRBV7-9 with TRBJ1-1; D perhaps matches TRBD1 (5 bases). CDR3 size: 15 residues. Germline CDR1 SEHNR, CDR2 FQNEAQ (reference sequence). Trimming pared 1 base from V and 2 bases from J, leaving 11 bases between. CDR3 sequence (DNA): TGTGCCAGCAGCTTAGTGGAGACAGCTAACACTGAAGCTTTCTTT. Translation gives CASSLVETANTEAFF.

This CDR3 is CAISESRGQVASPLHF. CDR3 nucleotide sequence: TGTGCCATCAGTGAGTCGCGGGGACAGGTTGCTTCACCCCTCCACTTT. This sequence joins TRBV10-3 and TRBJ1-6; 8 bases fit TRBD1. From germline, CDR1 is ENHRY and CDR2 SYGVKD. The ends lost 0 bases at V and 9 bases at J; junction bases unmatched: 7. The CDR3 runs to 16 residues.

The chain couples TRBV7-9 to TRBJ2-1, with D tentatively TRBD2 (6 bases). Trimming removed 5 bases from V and 6 bases from J, with 11 bases in between. Germline loops: CDR1 SEHNR, CDR2 FQNEAQ (reference sequence). There are 13 residues in the CDR3. The CDR3 DNA follows: TGTGCCAGCAGCCCCTCGACTAGCAATGAGCAGTTCTTC. This gives the protein CASSPSTSNEQFF.

About this clone: Different DNA sequences within this sample yield the same CDR3. The V call is TRBV7-3, the J call TRBJ1-2; 7 positions match TRBD1. In germline, CDR1 is SGHTA, CDR2 FQGTGA. The V and J ends lost 0 bases and 8 bases, in that order; junction bases with no gene match: 3. CDR3 length: 13 residues. CDR3 in DNA: TGTGCCAGCAGCTTAACCAGGGGGGAGGGCTACACCTTC. Amino acid sequence: CASSLTRGEGYTF.

The chain is built from TRBV30 and TRBJ1-4; tentatively, D is TRBD1 (6 bases). This CDR3 comprises 12 residues. Trimming left V 4 bases short and J 13 bases short, with 16 bases between. Looked up from germline, CDR1 is GTSNPN and CDR2 is SVGIG (reference sequence). This chain's CDR3 is CAWTGAGEGLFF. As DNA, the CDR3 is TGTGCCTGGACAGGGGCGGGTGAAGGACTGTTTTTT.

The rearrangement uses TRBV19 and TRBJ1-4; unclear D gene. CDR1 is LNHDA and CDR2 is SQIVND in the germline V gene (reference sequence). The germline V and J ends were trimmed by 3 bases and 6 bases, with 8 bases remaining between them. CDR3 length: 13 residues. The CDR3 reads CASSITSYEKLFF. The CDR3 region has the DNA TGTGCCAGTAGTATCACAAGTTATGAAAAACTGTTTTTT.